The clone carrying this T cell receptor (beta chain) was observed at least ten times. What it binds is not known. Time point here: newly diagnosed GD, antithyroid drugs for less than 3 months. There was RNA extracted from PBMCs, and the TCR library was made from it. Enrollment of patients was through an endocrinology department in Xi'an, China. These data originate in a study of regulatory T cells in long-lasting Graves disease. General study results and limits: Persistent Graves' patients showed less TCR diversity than newly diagnosed ones.

Assembly of TCR beta libraries relied on iRepertoire HTBI primers together with Arm-PCR of CDR3 regions. Each CDR3 protein is one row after TCRdb ran MiXCR on the multiplex PCR reads. The sample contains approximately 460,000 distinct CDR3 sequences, 16% of which appear only once. Germline V gives CDR1 SEHNR, CDR2 FQNEAQ (reference sequence). The ends were cut back, 5 bases at V and 5 bases at J, with 15 bases in the middle. The CDR3 extends over 14 amino acids. The same data also contributed to another study, on T cells in Graves' hyperthyroidism and ophthalmopathy. As reported in that work: Newly diagnosed hyperthyroidism, duration under 2 months, in patients aged 18 to 65. In the first-round RT-PCR of the TCR CDR3, the HTBI primer set was used.

This receptor was obtained from a woman in her twenties or thirties with Graves disease. V gene TRBV7-9 combines with J gene TRBJ1-1, with a tentative D call TRBD1 (6 bases). This material consisted of peripheral blood mononuclear cells (PBMCs), taken at new diagnosis, from a patient treated with antithyroid drugs. The CDR3 DNA follows: TGTGCCAGCAGCCCGGGGGCGGTGGGGACTGAAGCTTTCTTT. It encodes CASSPGAVGTEAFF.